Following are 10 T cell receptor beta chains from one sample sequenced in a study of CD8+ T cells in alopecia areata. As to treatment: oral pan-JAK inhibitor, 5-10 mg twice daily. The authors extracted RNA and reverse transcribed it into cDNA as the sequencing template. Profiling relied on immunoSEQ multiplex PCR, and the TCRdb table lists in-frame clones only, not all of them. The sample consists of 150,000 to 250,000 clones, 55% to 70% of them appearing once. This specimen was CD4+ T cells sorted from blood, taken at week 24, from a patient treated with tofacitinib. Receptor source: a human donor with alopecia areata.

This chain's CDR3 is CASSQGGINYGYTF. In nucleotides, the CDR3 is TGTGCCAGCAGCCAGGGTGGGATTAACTATGGCTACACCTTC. The chain is built from TRBV4-2 and TRBJ1-2; D not certain. CDR3 length: 14 residues. In germline, CDR1 is LGHNA, CDR2 YNFKEQ. V gave up 3 bases and J gave up 1 base, with 9 bases separating them.

The rearrangement links TRBV20-1 to TRBJ2-1, with TRBD1 as a possible D gene (5 bases). Looked up from germline, CDR1 is DFQATT and CDR2 is SNEGSKA (reference sequence). V dropped 6 bases and J dropped 10 bases, with 13 bases sitting between them. This CDR3 comprises 11 residues. The CDR3 DNA sequence: TGCAGTGCAAAAGGCCAGGGAGAGCAGTTCTTC. This translates into CSAKGQGEQFF.

The chain carries TRBV14 and TRBJ2-2; tentative D call: TRBD2 (5 bases). The V end lost 4 bases, the J end lost 4 bases, and 10 bases lay between the germline ends. In germline, CDR1 is SGHDN, CDR2 FVKESK. The CDR3 sequence is 14 residues long. The CDR3 DNA reads TGTGCCAGCAGCCCGTTGGAGGCCACCGGGGAGCTGTTTTTT. Amino acids: CASSPLEATGELFF. Drawing the rest from reference TRBV14 and TRBJ2-2, the complete variable domain is EAGVTQFPSHSVIEKGQTVTLRCDPISGHDNLYWYRRVMGKEIKFLLHFVKESKQDESGMPNNRFLAERTGGTYSTLKVQPAELEDSGVYFCASSPLEATGELFFGEGSRLTVL.

This clone has only a few counts. V is TRBV2 and J is TRBJ2-1, with D perhaps TRBD1 (5 bases). Deletions cut 6 bases from V and 7 bases from J, with 13 bases between. The CDR3 contains 13 residues. Germline V gene sequence: CDR1 SNHLY, CDR2 FYNNEI. The CDR3 coding sequence is TGTGCCAGCAGCCTGGACACCTTGAATGAGCAGTTCTTC. Amino acids: CASSLDTLNEQFF.

The gene calls are TRBV29-1 and TRBJ2-6; D possibly corresponds to TRBD1 (5 bases). Trimming pared 6 bases from V and 1 base from J, leaving 10 bases between. This CDR3 has 14 residues. Germline lookup yields CDR1 SQVTM and CDR2 ANQGSEA. The DNA of the CDR3 is TGCAGCGTCATGGCAGGGTCTGGGGCCAACGTCCTGACTTTC. It specifies CSVMAGSGANVLTF. Based on the CDR3 plus reference TRBV29-1 and TRBJ2-6, the full variable domain is SAVISQKPSRDICQRGTSLTIQCQVDSQVTMMFWYRQQPGQSLTLIATANQGSEATYESGFVIDKFPISRPNLTFSTLTVSNMSPEDSSIYLCSVMAGSGANVLTFGAGSRLTVL.

CDR3 region: CASSPTRQGTEAFF. In nucleotides, the CDR3 is TGTGCCAGCAGTCCAACCCGACAGGGCACTGAAGCTTTCTTT. The chain links TRBV27 to TRBJ1-1; 7 bases agree with TRBD1. V dropped 5 bases and J dropped 4; count of bases not matched to a gene: 7. The CDR3 extends over 14 amino acids. Germline CDR1 is MNHEY and CDR2 is SMNVEV (reference sequence).

This sequence joins TRBV30 and TRBJ2-7; 8 bases fit TRBD2. CDR1 and CDR2 (germline): GTSNPN, SVGIG (reference sequence). This CDR3 has 15 residues. V trimming: 0 bases; J trimming: 1 base; junction bases outside the gene matches: 5. CDR3 in amino acids: CAWSVLSGRSYEQYF. CDR3 DNA sequence: TGTGCCTGGAGTGTACTAAGCGGGAGATCCTACGAGCAGTACTTC.

The rearrangement uses TRBV7-9 and TRBJ1-2; TRBD1 might be the D (6 bases). CDR1 and CDR2 from the germline V gene are SEHNR and FQNEAQ (reference sequence). The CDR3 consists of 15 residues. V was shortened by 0 bases and J by 1 base, with 9 bases between the two germline ends. The CDR3 here is CASSLAGGRNYGYTF. CDR3 sequence (DNA): TGTGCCAGCAGCTTAGCAGGGGGTCGTAACTATGGCTACACCTTC.

The V gene is TRBV23-1, the J gene TRBJ2-1, with D hard to call. TRBV23-1 belongs to the ORF category, with a function that is uncertain. Trimming shortened V by 7 bases and J by 6 bases, and 4 bases separated the two germline ends. The CDR3 runs 10 residues. DNA for the CDR3: TGCGCCAGCATGCCCAATGAGCAGTTCTTC. It codes for CASMPNEQFF.

The chain uses TRBV29-1 and TRBJ2-3; 9 bases match TRBD2. From germline, CDR1 is SQVTM and CDR2 ANQGSEA. Trimming took 4 bases from V and 6 from J; bases not matched to a gene: 5. This CDR3 spans 13 amino acids. CDR3 nucleotides: TGCAGCGTTGTGAGCGGGAGGACCGATACGCAGTATTTT. Amino acids: CSVVSGRTDTQYF.